The rows below give T cell receptor beta chains drawn from one sample of a study of CD8 T cells in ankylosing spondylitis. TCRdb analysed the 5' RACE reads with MiXCR anew, one entry per CDR3 protein. The table lists a few hundred thousand distinct CDR3 sequences, under 25% of them singletons. Material for sequencing was blood, either unsorted or a sorted T cell fraction (not recorded which). These receptor sequences come from a female donor with ankylosing spondylitis or in good health (not recorded which). CDR3s include the opening cysteine and the closing phenylalanine or tryptophan. The D gene is left open where the match is weak. Some rows mark clone size as missing; the rest say once, few, many or name a class of expanded clone.

j_call: TRBJ2-1
clone_size: -
cdr3_length: 17
v_call: TRBV11-2
d_call: TRBD2
cdr3_nt: TGTGCCAGCAGCTTAGGAATTAGCGGGAGGTCAGGGGTTGAGCAGTTCTTC
cdr3_aa: CASSLGISGRSGVEQFF

j_call: TRBJ1-5
clone_size: few
cdr3_length: 15
v_call: TRBV10-3
d_call: -
cdr3_nt: TGTGCCATCAGCGGGGACCCGTCGGGATGGCAGCCCCAGCATTTT
cdr3_aa: CAISGDPSGWQPQHF

j_call: TRBJ2-7
clone_size: few
cdr3_length: 14
v_call: TRBV20-1
d_call: -
cdr3_nt: TGCAGTGCTAGACAAAGCGGGCGCGCCTACGAGCAGTACTTC
cdr3_aa: CSARQSGRAYEQYF

j_call: TRBJ2-1
clone_size: many
cdr3_length: 16
v_call: TRBV12-3/TRBV12-4
d_call: -
cdr3_nt: TGTGCCAGCAGTTCTCTAGGCGGCGGGCTAGTTGGAGAGCAGTTCTTC
cdr3_aa: CASSSLGGGLVGEQFF

j_call: TRBJ2-1
clone_size: -
cdr3_length: 14
v_call: TRBV6-1
d_call: TRBD2
cdr3_nt: TGTGCCAGCACCTTAGCGGGAGACTACAATGAGCAGTTCTTC
cdr3_aa: CASTLAGDYNEQFF

j_call: TRBJ1-4
clone_size: few
cdr3_length: 14
v_call: TRBV18
d_call: -
cdr3_nt: TGTGCCAGCTCACTGCGGGAATCCGGCGAAAAACTGTTTTTT
cdr3_aa: CASSLRESGEKLFF

j_call: TRBJ2-5
clone_size: many
cdr3_length: 13
v_call: TRBV12-3/TRBV12-4
d_call: -
cdr3_nt: TGTGCCAGCAGCTTGGGAGGGGGCGAGACCCAGTACTTC
cdr3_aa: CASSLGGGETQYF

j_call: TRBJ2-5
clone_size: few
cdr3_length: 14
v_call: TRBV7-2
d_call: -
cdr3_nt: TGTGCCAGCAGCTTGGGCTCCGTGGGGGAGACCCAGTACTTC
cdr3_aa: CASSLGSVGETQYF

j_call: TRBJ2-5
clone_size: few
cdr3_length: 16
v_call: TRBV6-4
d_call: TRBD2
cdr3_nt: TGTGCCAGCAGTGACCCAGCGGGAGTAAGTAAAGAGACCCAGTACTTC
cdr3_aa: CASSDPAGVSKETQYF

j_call: TRBJ2-2
clone_size: -
cdr3_length: 16
v_call: TRBV9
d_call: -
cdr3_nt: TGTGCCAGCAGCGCTTGGCCAACCGCGAACACCGGGGAGCTGTTTTTT
cdr3_aa: CASSAWPTANTGELFF

j_call: TRBJ2-2
clone_size: -
cdr3_length: 14
v_call: TRBV5-6
d_call: TRBD1
cdr3_nt: TGTGCCAGCAGCTCCGACAGGGGATGGGGGGAGCTGTTTTTT
cdr3_aa: CASSSDRGWGELFF